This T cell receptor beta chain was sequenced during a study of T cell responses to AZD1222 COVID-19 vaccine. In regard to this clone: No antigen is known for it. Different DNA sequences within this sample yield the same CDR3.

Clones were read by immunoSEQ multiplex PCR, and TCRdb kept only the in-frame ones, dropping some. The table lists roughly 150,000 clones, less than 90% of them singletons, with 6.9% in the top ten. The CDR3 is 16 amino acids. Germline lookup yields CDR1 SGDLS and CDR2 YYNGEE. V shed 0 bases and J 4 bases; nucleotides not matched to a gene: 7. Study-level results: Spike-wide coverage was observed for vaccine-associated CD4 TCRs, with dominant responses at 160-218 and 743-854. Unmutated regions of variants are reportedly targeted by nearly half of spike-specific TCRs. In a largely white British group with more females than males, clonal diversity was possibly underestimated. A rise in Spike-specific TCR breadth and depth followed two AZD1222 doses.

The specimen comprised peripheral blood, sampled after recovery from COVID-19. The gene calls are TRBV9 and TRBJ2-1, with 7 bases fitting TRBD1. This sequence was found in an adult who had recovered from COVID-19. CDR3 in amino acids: CASSVGTGTEYNEQFF. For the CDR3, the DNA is TGTGCCAGCAGCGTAGGCACCGGGACAGAATACAATGAGCAGTTCTTC.